This is a list of T cell receptor beta chains from one sample in a study of shared clonotypes between healthy human individuals. Libraries were prepared by immunoSEQ multiplex PCR; TCRdb keeps only in-frame clonotypes and omits some of them. The data show approximately 2,300,000 clones, around 90% seen once. The sequencing input was naive CD4+ T cells from PBMCs. Source of these receptors: a man between 18 and 35 years old in good health. Some clones in this sample may be carry-over from other donors' samples. CDR3s leave out the opening cysteine and the closing phenylalanine or tryptophan. Fields, in order: CDR3 length, J gene, V gene, CDR3 protein.

cdr3_length: 11; j_call: TRBJ1-5; v_call: TRBV28; cdr3_aa: ASSPGGIQPQH
cdr3_length: 14; j_call: TRBJ2-1; v_call: TRBV23-1; cdr3_aa: ASSQTSGIHYNEQF
cdr3_length: 10; j_call: TRBJ2-4; v_call: TRBV2; cdr3_aa: ASSAQGNIQY
cdr3_length: 11; j_call: TRBJ1-1; v_call: TRBV18; cdr3_aa: ASSPGQDTEAF
cdr3_length: 12; j_call: TRBJ2-4; v_call: TRBV4-2; cdr3_aa: ASSQELAGTIQY
cdr3_length: 10; j_call: TRBJ1-3; v_call: TRBV28; cdr3_aa: ASSLSGTVVY
cdr3_length: 9; j_call: TRBJ2-1; v_call: TRBV14; cdr3_aa: ASSLGGAWI
cdr3_length: 13; j_call: TRBJ2-6; v_call: TRBV6-5; cdr3_aa: ASSSFWPGANVLT
cdr3_length: 11; j_call: TRBJ2-5; v_call: TRBV29-1; cdr3_aa: SVELAGAETQY
cdr3_length: 13; j_call: TRBJ2-3; v_call: TRBV7-6; cdr3_aa: ASSLAGGRSDTQY
cdr3_length: 14; j_call: TRBJ2-7; v_call: TRBV5-5; cdr3_aa: ASSLALAVFYYEQY
cdr3_length: 12; j_call: TRBJ2-5; v_call: TRBV7-9; cdr3_aa: ASSQVAGGETQY
cdr3_length: 12; j_call: TRBJ2-2; v_call: TRBV7-3; cdr3_aa: ASSLEPGLGELF
cdr3_length: 12; j_call: TRBJ1-3; v_call: TRBV2; cdr3_aa: ASRMDQAGNTIY
cdr3_length: 9; j_call: TRBJ1-2; v_call: TRBV28; cdr3_aa: ASSLEGDHT
cdr3_length: 12; j_call: TRBJ2-5; v_call: TRBV15; cdr3_aa: ATSRWDRAETQY
cdr3_length: 14; j_call: TRBJ2-1; v_call: TRBV7-2; cdr3_aa: ASLTLDRFFDNEQF
cdr3_length: 12; j_call: TRBJ1-2; v_call: TRBV10-3; cdr3_aa: AIRRDGTNYGYT
cdr3_length: 13; j_call: TRBJ1-4; v_call: TRBV5-1; cdr3_aa: ASSPEGASNEKLF
cdr3_length: 12; j_call: TRBJ1-1; v_call: TRBV28; cdr3_aa: ASSLNDVNTEAF
cdr3_length: 14; j_call: TRBJ1-1; v_call: TRBV28; cdr3_aa: ASSLRRRARSTEAF
cdr3_length: 16; j_call: TRBJ1-3; v_call: TRBV5-1; cdr3_aa: ASSQDPQTVRSGNTIY
cdr3_length: 14; j_call: TRBJ2-2; v_call: TRBV7-9; cdr3_aa: ASSARGPTNTGELF
cdr3_length: 13; j_call: TRBJ2-5; v_call: TRBV15; cdr3_aa: ATSRDGGAVETQY
cdr3_length: 14; j_call: TRBJ1-2; v_call: TRBV4-1; cdr3_aa: ASSHLLSDRDYGYT
cdr3_length: 12; j_call: TRBJ2-3; v_call: TRBV12-5; cdr3_aa: ASGPGQGTDTQY
cdr3_length: 13; j_call: TRBJ1-4; v_call: TRBV5-1; cdr3_aa: ASSLGPGGGEKLF
cdr3_length: 14; j_call: TRBJ2-1; v_call: TRBV11-3; cdr3_aa: ASSLAGGLVNNEQF
cdr3_length: 13; j_call: TRBJ2-7; v_call: TRBV11-1; cdr3_aa: ASSITSGSYYEQY
cdr3_length: 13; j_call: TRBJ1-5; v_call: TRBV5-6; cdr3_aa: ASSLGWGSNQPQH
cdr3_length: 8; j_call: TRBJ1-1; v_call: TRBV20-1; cdr3_aa: SARFKIGV
cdr3_length: 9; j_call: TRBJ2-1; v_call: TRBV20-1; cdr3_aa: SATREGEQF
cdr3_length: 11; j_call: TRBJ2-7; v_call: TRBV29-1; cdr3_aa: SVARAGRGEQY
cdr3_length: 10; j_call: TRBJ1-4; v_call: TRBV2; cdr3_aa: ASKRANEKLF
cdr3_length: 14; j_call: TRBJ2-1; v_call: TRBV5-1; cdr3_aa: ASSPRTSGNHNEQF
cdr3_length: 12; j_call: TRBJ1-1; v_call: TRBV30; cdr3_aa: AWSVLHRGTEAF
cdr3_length: 13; j_call: TRBJ1-1; v_call: TRBV27; cdr3_aa: ASTRAGLLNTEAF
cdr3_length: 12; j_call: TRBJ1-1; v_call: TRBV30; cdr3_aa: AWSKQGGNTEAF
cdr3_length: 11; j_call: TRBJ1-3; v_call: TRBV6-1; cdr3_aa: ASGPQGGNTIY
cdr3_length: 13; j_call: TRBJ1-2; v_call: TRBV18; cdr3_aa: ASSPGQGGNYGYT
cdr3_length: 11; j_call: TRBJ2-1; v_call: TRBV7-3; cdr3_aa: ASSQSGLNEQF
cdr3_length: 11; j_call: TRBJ2-1; v_call: TRBV6-1; cdr3_aa: ASSDTSGYEQF
cdr3_length: 12; j_call: TRBJ2-3; v_call: TRBV5-8; cdr3_aa: ASSLGRPTDTQY
cdr3_length: 11; j_call: TRBJ1-5; v_call: TRBV30; cdr3_aa: AWNSGGSEPQH
cdr3_length: 12; j_call: TRBJ1-4; v_call: TRBV28; cdr3_aa: ASSLLVGNEKLF
cdr3_length: 11; j_call: TRBJ1-2; v_call: TRBV5-1; cdr3_aa: ASSLGGEAGYT
cdr3_length: 14; j_call: TRBJ2-7; v_call: TRBV2; cdr3_aa: ASSEEGLAGSYEQY
cdr3_length: 9; j_call: TRBJ2-7; v_call: TRBV20-1; cdr3_aa: SARKADEQY
cdr3_length: 14; j_call: TRBJ2-5; v_call: TRBV2; cdr3_aa: ASSGARGRVQETQY
cdr3_length: 13; j_call: TRBJ2-7; v_call: TRBV7-9; cdr3_aa: ASSLRGRPSYEQY
cdr3_length: 12; j_call: TRBJ2-1; v_call: TRBV7-9; cdr3_aa: ASSFEGSYNEQF